The entry below gives a single T cell receptor beta chain sequence along with its context. These data come from a study of PD-L1 blockade in urothelial cancer. Spiked synthetic TCR analogs estimated absolute template abundance per PCR. The method was immunoSEQ multiplex PCR; TCRdb's version includes in-frame clones alone and lacks a portion of them. Of about 95,000 clones listed, around 91% are singletons. CDR3 size: 15 residues. Documented time point: pretreatment peripheral blood. This receptor was identified in a man aged 55 to 70 with urothelial cancer. This chain connects TRBV21-1 to TRBJ1-1. TRBV21-1 is a known pseudogene. Sequenced material: PBMCs, taken around atezolizumab (anti-PD-L1) treatment. This chain's CDR3 is CASSPRGGWNTEAFF. The CDR3 DNA reads as TGTGCCAGCAGCCCACGGGGGGGTTGGAACACTGAAGCTTTCTTT.